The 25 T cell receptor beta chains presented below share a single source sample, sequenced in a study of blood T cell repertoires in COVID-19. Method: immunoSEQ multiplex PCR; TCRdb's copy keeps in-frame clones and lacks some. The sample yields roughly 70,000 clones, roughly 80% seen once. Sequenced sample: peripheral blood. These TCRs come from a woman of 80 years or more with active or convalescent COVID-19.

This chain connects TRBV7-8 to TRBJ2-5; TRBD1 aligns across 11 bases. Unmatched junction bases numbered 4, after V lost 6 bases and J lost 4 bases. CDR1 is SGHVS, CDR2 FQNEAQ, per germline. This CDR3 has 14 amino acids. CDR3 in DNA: TGTGCCAGCAGGCGGGGGACAGGGGGAGAGACCCAGTACTTC. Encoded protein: CASRRGTGGETQYF.

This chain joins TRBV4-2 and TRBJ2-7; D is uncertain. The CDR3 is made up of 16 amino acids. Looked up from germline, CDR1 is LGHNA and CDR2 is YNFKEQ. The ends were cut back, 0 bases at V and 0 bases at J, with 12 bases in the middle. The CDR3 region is CASSQDVAGSSYEQYF. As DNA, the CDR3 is TGTGCCAGCAGCCAAGATGTGGCAGGTAGCTCCTACGAGCAGTACTTC.

The CDR3 spells CASSLTGGYDEQYF. DNA of the CDR3: TGTGCCAGCAGCTTGACAGGGGGCTATGATGAGCAGTACTTC. V is TRBV7-2 and J is TRBJ2-7; 10 bases fit TRBD1. The CDR3 runs 14 residues. V shed 3 bases, J shed 7 bases, and the junction held 6 bases outside the gene matches. Germline-derived CDR1 and CDR2 are SGHTA and FQGNSA. The full variable domain, in which reference TRBV7-2 and TRBJ2-7 provide the parts outside the CDR3, is GAGVSQSPSNKVTEKGKDVELRCDPISGHTALYWYRQSLGQGLEFLIYFQGNSAPDKSGLPSDRFSAERTGGSVSTLTIQRTQQEDSAVYLCASSLTGGYDEQYFGPGTRLTVT.

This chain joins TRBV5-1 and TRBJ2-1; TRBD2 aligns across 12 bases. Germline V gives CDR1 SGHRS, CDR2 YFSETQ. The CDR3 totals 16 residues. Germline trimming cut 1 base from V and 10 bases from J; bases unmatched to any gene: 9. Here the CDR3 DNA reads TGCGCCAGCAGCTTGACCCTAGCGGGAGGGGGGCAAGAGCAGTTCTTC. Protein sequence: CASSLTLAGGGQEQFF.

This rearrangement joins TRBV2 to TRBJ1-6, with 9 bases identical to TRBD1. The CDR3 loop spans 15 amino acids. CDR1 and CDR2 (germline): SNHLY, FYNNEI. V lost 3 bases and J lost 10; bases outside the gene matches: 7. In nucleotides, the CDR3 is TGTGCCAGCAGTGAGGAACAGGGGGCGCGGTCACCCCTCCACTTT. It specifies CASSEEQGARSPLHF. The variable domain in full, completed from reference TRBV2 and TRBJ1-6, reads EPEVTQTPSHQVTQMGQEVILRCVPISNHLYFYWYRQILGQKVEFLVSFYNNEISEKSEIFDDQFSVERPDGSNFTLKIRSTKLEDSAMYFCASSEEQGARSPLHFGNGTRLTVT.

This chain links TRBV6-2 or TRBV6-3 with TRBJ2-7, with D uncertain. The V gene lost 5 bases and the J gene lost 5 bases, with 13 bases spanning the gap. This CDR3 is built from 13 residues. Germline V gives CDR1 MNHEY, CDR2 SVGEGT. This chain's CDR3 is CASSRYPGHEQYF. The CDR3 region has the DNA TGTGCCAGCAGTCGATATCCTGGGCACGAGCAGTACTTC.

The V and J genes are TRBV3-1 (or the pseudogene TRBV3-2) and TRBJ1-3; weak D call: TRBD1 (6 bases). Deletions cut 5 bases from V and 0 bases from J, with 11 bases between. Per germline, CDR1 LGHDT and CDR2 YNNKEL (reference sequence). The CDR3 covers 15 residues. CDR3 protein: CASSFDRFSGNTIYF. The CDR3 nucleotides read TGTGCCAGCAGCTTTGACAGGTTCTCTGGAAACACCATATATTTT.

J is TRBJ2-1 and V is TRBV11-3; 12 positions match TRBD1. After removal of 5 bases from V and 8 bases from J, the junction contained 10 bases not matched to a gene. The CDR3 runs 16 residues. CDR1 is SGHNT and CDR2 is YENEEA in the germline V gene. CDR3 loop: CASSRRGTGGRDEQFF. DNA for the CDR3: TGTGCCAGCAGCCGAAGGGGGACAGGGGGCAGGGATGAGCAGTTCTTC.

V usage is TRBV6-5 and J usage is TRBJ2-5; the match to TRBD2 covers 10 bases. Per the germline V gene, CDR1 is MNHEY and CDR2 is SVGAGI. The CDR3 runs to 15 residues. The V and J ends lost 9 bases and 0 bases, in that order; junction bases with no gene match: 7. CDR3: CASRLAGVNQETQYF. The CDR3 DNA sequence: TGTGCCAGTCGGCTAGCGGGGGTTAACCAAGAGACCCAGTACTTC.

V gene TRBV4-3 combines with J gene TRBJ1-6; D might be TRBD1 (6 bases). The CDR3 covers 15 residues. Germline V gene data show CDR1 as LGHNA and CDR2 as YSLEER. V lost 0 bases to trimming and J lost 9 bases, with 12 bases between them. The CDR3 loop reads CASSQDRGVGSPLHF. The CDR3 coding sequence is TGCGCCAGCAGCCAAGACAGGGGAGTGGGTTCACCCCTCCACTTT.

For the CDR3, the DNA is TGTGCCAGCAGTACTCCCGGACAGCCTTACACAGATACGCAGTATTTT. This gives the protein CASSTPGQPYTDTQYF. V gene TRBV28 combines with J gene TRBJ2-3, with D perhaps TRBD1 (6 bases). This CDR3 region has 16 residues. The V end was cut by 5 bases, the J end by 2 bases, with 17 bases between. The germline gives CDR1 MDHEN, CDR2 SYDVKM.

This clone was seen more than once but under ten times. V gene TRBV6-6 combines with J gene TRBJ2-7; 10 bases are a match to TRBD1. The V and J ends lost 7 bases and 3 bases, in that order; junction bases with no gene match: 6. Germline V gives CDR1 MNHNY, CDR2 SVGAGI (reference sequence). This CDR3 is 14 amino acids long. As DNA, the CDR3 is TGTGCCAGCACTGACAGGGGGCGAAACTACGAGCAGTACTTC. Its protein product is CASTDRGRNYEQYF.

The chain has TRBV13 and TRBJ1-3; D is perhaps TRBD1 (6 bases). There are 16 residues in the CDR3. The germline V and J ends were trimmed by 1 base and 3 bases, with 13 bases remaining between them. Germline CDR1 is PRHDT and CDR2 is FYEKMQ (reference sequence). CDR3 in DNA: TGTGCCAGCAGCTTAGTGGGACATTTAGGTGGAAACACCATATATTTT. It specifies CASSLVGHLGGNTIYF.

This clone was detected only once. CDR3 loop: CASSEWRGQPGTQYF. The DNA of the CDR3 is TGTGCCAGCAGTGAATGGCGGGGGCAACCAGGGACCCAGTACTTC. This sequence joins TRBV25-1 and TRBJ2-5, with TRBD2 as a possible D gene (7 bases). In germline, CDR1 is MGHDK, CDR2 SYGVNS. Trimming removed 1 base from V and 7 bases from J, with 16 bases in between. The CDR3 sequence is 15 residues long.

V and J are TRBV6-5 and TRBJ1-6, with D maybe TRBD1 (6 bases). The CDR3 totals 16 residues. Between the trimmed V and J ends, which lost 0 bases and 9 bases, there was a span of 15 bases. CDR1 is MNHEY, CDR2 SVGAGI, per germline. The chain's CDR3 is CASSYSMKTGFSPLHF. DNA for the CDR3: TGTGCCAGCAGTTACTCGATGAAAACAGGGTTTTCACCCCTCCACTTT.

CDR3 nucleotide sequence: TGTGCCAGCAGCTTGAATACAGGGGTTAAAACTGAAGCTTTCTTT. It encodes CASSLNTGVKTEAFF. The chain is built from TRBV11-2 and TRBJ1-1, with 7 bases that match TRBD1. The CDR3 is 15 residues long. V trimming: 3 bases; J trimming: 5 bases; junction bases outside the gene matches: 9. Per germline, CDR1 SGHAT and CDR2 FQNNGV.

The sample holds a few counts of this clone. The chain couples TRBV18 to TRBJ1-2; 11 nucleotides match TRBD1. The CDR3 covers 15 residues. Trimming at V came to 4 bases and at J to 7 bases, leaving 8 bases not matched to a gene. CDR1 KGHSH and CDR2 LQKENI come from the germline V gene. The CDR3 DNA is TGTGCCAGCTCACGAACTGGACAGGGGGCTACTGGCTACACCTTC. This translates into CASSRTGQGATGYTF.

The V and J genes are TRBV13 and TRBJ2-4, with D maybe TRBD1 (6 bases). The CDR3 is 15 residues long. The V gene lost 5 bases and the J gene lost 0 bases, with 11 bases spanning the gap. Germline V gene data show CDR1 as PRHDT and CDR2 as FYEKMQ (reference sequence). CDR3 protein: CASSKTQGAKNIQYF. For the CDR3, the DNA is TGTGCCAGCAGCAAAACACAGGGAGCCAAAAACATTCAGTACTTC.

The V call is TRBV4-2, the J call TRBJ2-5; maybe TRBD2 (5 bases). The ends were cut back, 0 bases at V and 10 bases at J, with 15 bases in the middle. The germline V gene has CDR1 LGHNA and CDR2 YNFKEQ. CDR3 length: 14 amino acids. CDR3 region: CASSQDRLIGDQYF. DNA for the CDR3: TGTGCCAGCAGCCAAGATCGGCTGATCGGGGACCAGTACTTC.

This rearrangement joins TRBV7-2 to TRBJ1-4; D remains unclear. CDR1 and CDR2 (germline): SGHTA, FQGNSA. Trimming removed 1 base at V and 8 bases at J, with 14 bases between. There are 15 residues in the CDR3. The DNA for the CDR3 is TGTGCCAGCAGCTTAGGGGCAACTTCGAACGAAAAACTGTTTTTT. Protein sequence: CASSLGATSNEKLFF.

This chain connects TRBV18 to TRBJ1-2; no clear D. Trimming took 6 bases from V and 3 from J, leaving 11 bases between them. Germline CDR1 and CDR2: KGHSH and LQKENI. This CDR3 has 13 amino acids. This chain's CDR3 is CASSLRADYGYTF. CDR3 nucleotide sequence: TGTGCCAGCTCCCTCCGCGCGGACTATGGCTACACCTTC. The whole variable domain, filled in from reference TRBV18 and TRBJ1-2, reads NAGVMQNPRHLVRRRGQEARLRCSPMKGHSHVYWYRQLPEEGLKFMVYLQKENIIDESGMPKERFSAEFPKEGPSILRIQQVVRGDSAAYFCASSLRADYGYTFGSGTRLTVV.

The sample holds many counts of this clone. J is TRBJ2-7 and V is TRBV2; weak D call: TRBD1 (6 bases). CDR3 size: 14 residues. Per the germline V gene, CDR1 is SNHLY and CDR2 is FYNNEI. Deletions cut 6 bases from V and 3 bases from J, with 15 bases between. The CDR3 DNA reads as TGTGCCAGCAGCAAGAAGGGGGACGGCTACGAGCAGTACTTC. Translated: CASSKKGDGYEQYF.

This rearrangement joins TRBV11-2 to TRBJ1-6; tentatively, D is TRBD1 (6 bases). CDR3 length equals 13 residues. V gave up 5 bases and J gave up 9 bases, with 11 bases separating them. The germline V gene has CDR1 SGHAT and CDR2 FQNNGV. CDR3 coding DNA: TGTGCCAGCAGCACAAAACAGGGTTCACCCCTCCACTTT. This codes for CASSTKQGSPLHF.

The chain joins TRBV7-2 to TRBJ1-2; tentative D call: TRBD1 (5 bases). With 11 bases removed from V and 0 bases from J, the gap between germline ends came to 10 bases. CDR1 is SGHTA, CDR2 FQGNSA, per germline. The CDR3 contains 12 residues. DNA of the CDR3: TGTGCCGGGGGGGGGACTAACTATGGCTACACCTTC. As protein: CAGGGTNYGYTF.

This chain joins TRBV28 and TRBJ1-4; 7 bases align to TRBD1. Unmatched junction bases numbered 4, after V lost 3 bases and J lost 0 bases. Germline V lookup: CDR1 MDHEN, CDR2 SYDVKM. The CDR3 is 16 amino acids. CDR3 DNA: TGTGCCAGCAGTTTTGGACAGGCTGCAACTAATGAAAAACTGTTTTTT. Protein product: CASSFGQAATNEKLFF. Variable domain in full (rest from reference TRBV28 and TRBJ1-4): DVKVTQSSRYLVKRTGEKVFLECVQDMDHENMFWYRQDPGLGLRLIYFSYDVKMKEKGDIPEGYSVSREKKERFSLILESASTNQTSMYLCASSFGQAATNEKLFFGSGTQLSVL.